One and the same sample provided the 22 T cell receptor beta chains below, sequenced in a study of tissue T cells after allogeneic stem cell transplantation. TCRdb's table, derived via immunoSEQ multiplex PCR, lists solely in-frame clones and lacks some. The sample consists of roughly 8,700 clones, 45% of them appearing once. The sample's time point: mouse harvest day 7 after allogeneic transplant. Mouse grafts combined 10^7 T-cell-depleted bone marrow cells with 10^6 splenic CD5+ T cells. Sequenced sample: gut tissue. Receptors were obtained from a female BALB/c mouse given C57BL/6 T cells with graft-versus-host disease after an allogeneic hematopoietic cell transplant.

This clone showed up just a few times. The gene names here belong to mouse. The read ends 1 residue early relative to the CDR3; the germline J gene fills the gap. The rearrangement joins TRBV13-1 to TRBJ1-6; 7 bases agree with TRBD1. TRBJ1-6 is an open reading frame, and its role is uncertain. Germline V gene sequence: CDR1 NSHNY, CDR2 SYGAGN. The CDR3 is 15 residues long. Trimming cost V 2 bases and J 5 bases; bases outside gene matches: 4. Partial CDR3 DNA: TGTGCCAGCAGTGAGGGGCAGGGGGATAATTCGCCCCTCTAC. Translating gives CASSEGQGDNSPLY. The CDR3 reads in full as CASSEGQGDNSPLYF.

To note about this clone: Gene labels here are mouse ones. The read ends 1 residue before the CDR3 terminus; that terminus is restored from the germline J gene. The genes are TRBV23 and TRBJ1-3; TRBD1, the table's D call, was not compared with the DNA. Looked up from germline, CDR1 is KGHTA and CDR2 is FQNQQP. This CDR3 contains 15 residues. The CDR3 bases that were read are TGCTCCAGCAGTCAATCGACACATTCTGGAAATACGCTCTAT. This translates into CSSSQSTHSGNTLY. The whole CDR3 is CSSSQSTHSGNTLYF. Filled out from reference TRBV23 and TRBJ1-3, the complete variable domain reads DAAVTQKPRYLIKMKGQEAEMKCIPEKGHTAVFWYQQKQSKELKFLIYFQNQQPLDQIDMVKERFSAVCPSSSLCSLGIRTCEAEDSALYLCSSSQSTHSGNTLYFGEGSRLIVV.

This clone occurred a few times. The gene names here belong to mouse. The missing CDR3 end, 1 residue past where the read stops, is filled in from the germline J gene. V is TRBV3 and J is TRBJ2-1; TRBD1 aligns across 9 bases. Germline V gives CDR1 SNHLY, CDR2 FYNGKV (reference sequence). The CDR3 extends over 15 amino acids. The junction had 1 base not matched to a gene; V was cut back by 4 bases and J by 0 bases. The covered CDR3 bases are TGTGCCAGCAGCTCGGGACAGGGTAACTATGCTGAGCAGTTC. This gives the protein CASSSGQGNYAEQF. In full, the CDR3 is CASSSGQGNYAEQFF.

This clone has a handful of counts. The gene names here belong to mouse. The CDR3 extends 1 residue past the end of the read, so its final part is completed from the germline J gene. The chain is built from TRBV13-2 and TRBJ1-5, with D possibly matching TRBD1 (6 bases). From germline, CDR1 is NNHNN and CDR2 SYGAGS (reference sequence). Trimming removed 1 base from V and 4 bases from J, with 12 bases in between. The CDR3 runs to 15 residues. The DNA read from the CDR3 is TGTGCCAGCGGTGATCCCGCAGGGGAAAACCAGGCTCCGCTT. Amino acids: CASGDPAGENQAPL. The full-length CDR3 reads as CASGDPAGENQAPLF.

Notes on this clone: Gene and germline names: mouse. With the read ending 1 residue before the CDR3 end, the germline J gene is used to fill in that end. The chain recombines TRBV13-2 with TRBJ2-5; the match to TRBD2 covers 9 bases. Germline V gene data show CDR1 as NNHNN and CDR2 as SYGAGS (reference sequence). The CDR3 length is 16 residues. The trim removed 2 bases at V and 0 bases at J, leaving 4 bases unmatched. CDR3 bases read: TGTGCCAGCGGTGAGCCGGGACTGGGCAACCAAGACACCCAGTAC. It is translated as CASGEPGLGNQDTQY. The complete CDR3 protein is CASGEPGLGNQDTQYF.

This clone appeared a few times. The genes are named according to mouse. The CDR3 here is CASSDDNNSPLYF. The CDR3 bases that were read are TGTGCCAGCAGTGATGACAATAATTCGCCCCTCTAC. The chain uses TRBV13-3 and TRBJ1-6; no definite D call. The read terminates 1 residue ahead of where the CDR3 ends, so the germline J gene completes it. TRBJ1-6 is identified as an open reading frame with a role that is uncertain. Trimming shortened V by 0 bases and J by 5 bases, and 3 bases separated the two germline ends. The CDR3 has 13 amino acids. Germline V lookup: CDR1 NNHDY, CDR2 SYVADS.

For this clone: The genes are named according to mouse. The read halts 1 residue ahead of the CDR3 end, with the missing end drawn from the germline J gene. The chain joins TRBV13-2 to TRBJ2-5; TRBD1 matches at 8 bases. The CDR3 runs 14 residues. The germline V gene has CDR1 NNHNN and CDR2 SYGAGS (reference sequence). Trimming took 3 bases from V and 2 from J; bases not matched to a gene: 2. The CDR3 protein is CASGVGTGQDTQYF. The CDR3 DNA, read in part, is TGTGCCAGCGGTGTCGGGACAGGCCAAGACACCCAGTAC.

Note on this clone: Gene and germline names: mouse. Coverage ceases 1 residue before the CDR3 finishes, and the germline J gene fills in the end. J is TRBJ1-3 and V is TRBV1; no clear D. There are 13 residues in the CDR3. Germline V CDR1 and CDR2: NSQYPW, LRSPGD (reference sequence). With 0 bases removed from V and 0 bases from J, the gap between germline ends came to 0 bases. The CDR3 loop is CTCSADSGNTLYF. Partial CDR3 DNA: TGCACCTGCAGTGCAGATTCTGGAAATACGCTCTAT.

Worth noting for this clone: Mouse germline and gene names are used. The read ends 1 residue early relative to the CDR3; the germline J gene fills the gap. The chain couples TRBV3 to TRBJ2-7; perhaps TRBD1 as D (6 bases). In germline, CDR1 is SNHLY, CDR2 FYNGKV (reference sequence). CDR3 length equals 13 residues. The germline V and J ends were trimmed by 3 bases and 3 bases, with 9 bases remaining between them. The CDR3 sequence: CASSLRTDYEQYF. The part of the CDR3 DNA that was read is TGTGCCAGCAGCTTGCGGACAGACTATGAACAGTAC.

This clone was seen a few times. Germline and genes: mouse. Read coverage stops 1 residue before the CDR3 terminus; the germline J gene supplies the remainder. The chain couples TRBV16 to TRBJ2-5; 8 bases line up with TRBD2. Germline values: CDR1 SGHSA, CDR2 FRNQAP. V shed 0 bases, J shed 5 bases, and the junction held 4 bases outside the gene matches. The CDR3 runs 15 residues. The CDR3 spells CASSLDIGGGDTQYF. The CDR3 bases that were read are TGTGCAAGCAGCTTAGATATTGGGGGGGGAGACACCCAGTAC.

On this clone itself: Gene names are the mouse ones. Coverage ceases 1 residue before the CDR3 finishes, and the germline J gene fills in the end. This sequence joins TRBV26 and TRBJ2-4; 7 bases are shared with TRBD1. The trim removed 5 bases at V and 1 base at J, leaving 6 bases unmatched. CDR1 is KGHPV, CDR2 FQNQEV, per germline (reference sequence). CDR3 length equals 15 residues. The sequenced CDR3 bases are TGTGCCAGCAGTTACAGGGGAGGGGGTCAAAACACCTTGTAC. It yields the protein CASSYRGGGQNTLY. The CDR3 in its entirety is CASSYRGGGQNTLYF.

Details on this clone: Genes and germline come from the mouse. Sequencing ends 1 residue short of the CDR3 end; the germline J gene provides the rest. This chain uses TRBV19 with TRBJ1-3; D remains ambiguous. V lost 6 bases and J lost 0, with 7 bases in between. This CDR3 is 13 amino acids long. In germline, CDR1 is FNHDT, CDR2 SITEND (reference sequence). The covered CDR3 bases are TGTGCCAGCATCTCAGGTTCTGGAAATACGCTCTAT. Translating gives CASISGSGNTLY. The full CDR3 sequence reads CASISGSGNTLYF.

A note on this clone: Each gene name is a mouse one. The CDR3 goes on 1 residue after the read ends, and that part is filled in from the germline J gene. The chain employs TRBV16 and TRBJ1-1; D is uncertain. The CDR3 covers 13 residues. From germline, CDR1 is SGHSA and CDR2 FRNQAP. The V and J ends lost 2 bases and 1 base respectively, with 5 bases between them. The CDR3 reads CASSLTGNTEVFF. The sequenced CDR3 bases are TGTGCAAGCAGCTTAACCGGGAACACAGAAGTCTTC.

Worth noting for this clone: Gene and germline names: mouse. The read halts 1 residue ahead of the CDR3 end, with the missing end drawn from the germline J gene. The chain has TRBV26 and TRBJ1-4; no definite D call. Trimming took off 0 bases at V and 0 bases at J, with 5 bases between the two ends. The CDR3 runs 15 residues. Germline V gene sequence: CDR1 KGHPV, CDR2 FQNQEV (reference sequence). The covered CDR3 bases are TGTGCCAGCAGTCTGTCGCTCCTTTCCAACGAAAGATTATTT. Protein sequence: CASSLSLLSNERLF. The whole CDR3 is CASSLSLLSNERLFF.

Note on this clone: Gene and germline names: mouse. The read falls 1 residue short of the CDR3 end, and the missing part is taken from the germline J gene. The J gene is TRBJ2-7, the V gene TRBV23; the DNA was not used to check the table's D call, TRBD2. The CDR3 covers 15 residues. Germline CDR1 reads KGHTA; CDR2 reads FQNQQP. The CDR3 here is CSSSQGTGGSYEQYF. The sequenced part of the CDR3 DNA is TGCTCCAGCAGTCAAGGGACTGGGGGGTCCTATGAACAGTAC.

Of note for this clone: The gene symbols are mouse symbols. The read ends 1 residue before the CDR3 terminus; that terminus is restored from the germline J gene. The rearrangement links TRBV26 to TRBJ2-2; TRBD2 matches at 8 bases. The J segment lost 4 bases and the V segment lost 2 bases, leaving 6 bases of the junction unmatched. CDR3 length equals 16 residues. Germline V gene lookup returns CDR1 KGHPV and CDR2 FQNQEV (reference sequence). The CDR3 spells CASSLTGGRGTGQLYF. The DNA read from the CDR3 is TGTGCCAGCAGTCTGACGGGGGGGCGCGGCACCGGGCAGCTCTAC.

Notes on this clone: Gene names refer to mouse genes. The sequence runs out 1 residue before the end of the CDR3; the remainder is reconstructed from the germline J gene. This chain connects TRBV19 to TRBJ1-5; TRBD1 is a possible D gene (6 bases). The CDR3 is 13 amino acids. V gave up 2 bases and J gave up 4 bases, with 7 bases separating them. Germline V CDR1 and CDR2: FNHDT, SITEND (reference sequence). Partial CDR3 DNA: TGTGCCAGCAGTATGGGACATAACCAGGCTCCGCTT. Its protein product is CASSMGHNQAPL. The whole CDR3 region reads CASSMGHNQAPLF.

Notes on this clone: The gene symbols are mouse symbols. The CDR3 goes on 1 residue after the read ends, and that part is filled in from the germline J gene. The gene calls are TRBV26 and TRBJ2-2; TRBD1 aligns across 9 bases. This CDR3 is 14 amino acids long. Losses at the gene ends were 6 bases for V and 7 bases for J; bases not matched to a gene: 6. The germline gives CDR1 KGHPV, CDR2 FQNQEV (reference sequence). The CDR3 here is CASSFGQGNGQLYF. The sequenced CDR3 bases are TGTGCCAGCAGCTTTGGACAGGGGAACGGGCAGCTCTAC.

About this clone: Gene names and germline match the mouse. The CDR3 end is not reached by the read, which stops 1 residue before it; the germline J gene fills it in. Other nucleotide sequences in the sample specify the same CDR3. V and J are TRBV26 and TRBJ1-1; D ambiguous. The CDR3 consists of 12 residues. The V end was cut by 2 bases, the J end by 1 base, with 2 bases between. Germline V gene data show CDR1 as KGHPV and CDR2 as FQNQEV (reference sequence). The CDR3 bases that were read are TGTGCCAGCAGTCTGAGAAACACAGAAGTCTTC. Its translation is CASSLRNTEVF. The complete CDR3 sequence is CASSLRNTEVFF.

Comments on this clone: Genes and germline are mouse. The DNA ends 1 residue before the CDR3 does, and the rest of the CDR3 is filled in from the germline J gene. J is TRBJ2-3 and V is TRBV16; D might be TRBD1 (6 bases). CDR1 SGHSA and CDR2 FRNQAP come from the germline V gene. V was trimmed by 6 bases and J by 3 bases, leaving 13 bases between them. The CDR3 extends over 14 amino acids. CDR3 in amino acids: CASSVQGGAETLYF. The CDR3 DNA, read in part, is TGTGCAAGCAGTGTACAGGGAGGCGCAGAAACGCTGTAT.

A few counts support this clone. Germline and genes here are mouse. The read finishes 1 residue shy of the CDR3 end, and the germline J gene is used to complete it. The chain combines TRBV26 with TRBJ1-2; unclear D gene. V was clipped by 4 bases and J by 0 bases, with 6 bases between them. CDR3 length equals 13 residues. Germline lookup yields CDR1 KGHPV and CDR2 FQNQEV (reference sequence). Incomplete CDR3 DNA: TGTGCCAGCAGTCCAGTATCAAACTCCGACTACACC. It codes for CASSPVSNSDYT. The full-length CDR3 reads as CASSPVSNSDYTF.

By proportion, this clone is medium-sized. The germline and genes are mouse ones. The CDR3 end falls 1 residue outside the read, so it is completed with the germline J gene. This chain uses TRBV13-2 with TRBJ2-7; 7 bases map to TRBD1. The CDR3 has 13 amino acids. The germline V gene encodes CDR1 NNHNN and CDR2 SYGAGS (reference sequence). Losses at the gene ends were 0 bases for V and 7 bases for J; bases not matched to a gene: 4. The sequenced CDR3 bases are TGTGCCAGCGGTGATGAAGGCAGGGGGGAACAGTAC. This gives the protein CASGDEGRGEQY. The full CDR3 is CASGDEGRGEQYF.